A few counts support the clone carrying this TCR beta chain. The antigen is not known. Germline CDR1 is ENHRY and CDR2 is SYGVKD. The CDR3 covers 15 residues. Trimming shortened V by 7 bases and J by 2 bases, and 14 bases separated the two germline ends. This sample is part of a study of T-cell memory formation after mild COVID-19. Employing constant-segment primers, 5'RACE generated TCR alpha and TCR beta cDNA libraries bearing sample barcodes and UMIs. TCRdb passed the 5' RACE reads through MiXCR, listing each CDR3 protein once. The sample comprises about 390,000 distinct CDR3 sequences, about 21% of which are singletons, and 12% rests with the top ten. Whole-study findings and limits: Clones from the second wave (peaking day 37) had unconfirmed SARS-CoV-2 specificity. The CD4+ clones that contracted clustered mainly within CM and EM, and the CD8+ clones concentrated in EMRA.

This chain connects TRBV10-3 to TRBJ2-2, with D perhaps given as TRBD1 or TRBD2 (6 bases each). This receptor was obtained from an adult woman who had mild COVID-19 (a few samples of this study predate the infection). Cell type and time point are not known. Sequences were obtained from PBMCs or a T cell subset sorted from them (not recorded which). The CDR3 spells CAITSEGGNTGELFF. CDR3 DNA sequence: TGTGCCATCACCTCAGAGGGGGGAAACACCGGGGAGCTGTTTTTT.